These 19 T cell receptor beta chains originate from one sample sequenced in a study of blood T cell repertoires in COVID-19. The assay was immunoSEQ multiplex PCR, and TCRdb's table has in-frame clones only and misses some. This table has a few hundred thousand clones, 80% to 90% appearing once. Material for sequencing was PBMCs or T cells enriched from blood (not recorded which). The receptors were sampled from a man aged 18-30 years who had recovered from COVID-19.

This chain uses TRBV19 with TRBJ1-5, with D hard to call. The CDR3 consists of 15 residues. V dropped 3 bases and J dropped 1 base, with 10 bases sitting between them. The germline CDR1 and CDR2 sequences are LNHDA and SQIVND (reference sequence). Here the CDR3 DNA reads TGTGCCAGTAGTATCGGGGTCCTGAGCAATCAGCCCCAGCATTTT. This codes for CASSIGVLSNQPQHF.

The V gene is TRBV5-1, the J gene TRBJ1-1; D is unresolved. This CDR3 is built from 14 residues. V gave up 4 bases and J gave up 2 bases, with 12 bases separating them. Germline-derived CDR1 and CDR2 are SGHRS and YFSETQ. In nucleotides, the CDR3 is TGCGCCAGCAGCCCCACCGAACTAAACACTGAAGCTTTCTTT. Its translation is CASSPTELNTEAFF. Drawing the rest from reference TRBV5-1 and TRBJ1-1, the complete variable domain is KAGVTQTPRYLIKTRGQQVTLSCSPISGHRSVSWYQQTPGQGLQFLFEYFSETQRNKGNFPGRFSGRQFSNSRSEMNVSTLELGDSALYLCASSPTELNTEAFFGQGTRLTVV.

The V and J genes are TRBV28 and TRBJ2-3; no reliable D call. Germline CDR1 MDHEN, CDR2 SYDVKM. Trimming shortened V by 2 bases and J by 0 bases, and 12 bases separated the two germline ends. The CDR3 runs to 16 residues. The CDR3 is CASSLVLVASTDTQYF. CDR3 coding DNA: TGTGCCAGCAGTTTAGTCTTGGTAGCCAGCACAGATACGCAGTATTTT.

V is TRBV18 and J is TRBJ2-7; 11 bases are shared with TRBD1. The V and J ends lost 3 bases and 3 bases, in that order; junction bases with no gene match: 7. The CDR3 is 16 amino acids. CDR1 KGHSH and CDR2 LQKENI come from the germline V gene. This chain's CDR3 is CASSPPGTGGFYEQYF. The CDR3 DNA reads TGTGCCAGCTCACCGCCTGGGACAGGGGGGTTCTACGAGCAGTACTTC.

V usage is TRBV6-1 and J usage is TRBJ2-2; 8 nucleotides match TRBD2. The germline V gene encodes CDR1 MNHNS and CDR2 SASEGT. The CDR3 runs 16 residues. J gave up 4 bases and V 3 bases, and 7 bases lay outside the gene matches. The CDR3 is CASSDGRGAGTGELFF. DNA of the CDR3: TGTGCCAGCAGTGATGGGCGGGGGGCAGGCACCGGGGAGCTGTTTTTT.

The gene calls are TRBV9 and TRBJ2-5; TRBD2 aligns across 10 bases. This CDR3 contains 15 residues. Germline V gives CDR1 SGDLS, CDR2 YYNGEE. Trimming cost V 3 bases and J 4 bases; bases outside gene matches: 6. For the CDR3, the DNA is TGTGCCAGCAGCGCAATTAGCGGGGGGCCAGAGACCCAGTACTTC. Translated, it gives CASSAISGGPETQYF.

The V call is TRBV21-1, the J call TRBJ1-3; the tabulated D call, TRBD1, remains unverified against the DNA. TRBV21-1 has pseudogene status. This CDR3 region has 17 residues. CDR3 sequence reads: CASSKGDRDNSGNTIYF. Written as DNA, the CDR3 is TGTGCCAGCAGCAAAGGGGACCGGGACAATTCTGGAAACACCATATATTTT.

The chain uses TRBV28 and TRBJ1-2; D gene ambiguous. The V end lost 7 bases, the J end lost 8 bases, and 17 bases lay between the germline ends. This CDR3 has 13 amino acids. Germline CDR1 reads MDHEN; CDR2 reads SYDVKM. DNA of the CDR3: TGTGCCAGCACTCTAGGGCCGGGAGGGGGCTACACCTTC. This sequence encodes CASTLGPGGGYTF.

This clone was detected only once. The chain combines TRBV19 with TRBJ2-7, with TRBD2 identical over 8 bases. V dropped 5 bases and J dropped 1; count of bases not matched to a gene: 7. The CDR3 sequence is 15 residues long. Germline V gives CDR1 LNHDA, CDR2 SQIVND (reference sequence). CDR3 bases: TGTGCCAGTAGTCCTGCTAGCGGGCGATCCTACGAGCAGTACTTC. Its translation: CASSPASGRSYEQYF.

The chain employs TRBV2 and TRBJ1-1; TRBD1 matches at 7 bases. Looked up from germline, CDR1 is SNHLY and CDR2 is FYNNEI. The CDR3 spans 13 residues. V dropped 6 bases and J dropped 5; count of bases not matched to a gene: 6. The chain's CDR3 is CASSQTGRTEAFF. The DNA for the CDR3 is TGTGCCAGCAGCCAGACAGGGAGGACTGAAGCTTTCTTT.

The V call is TRBV5-4, the J call TRBJ1-2, with D uncertain. The CDR3 loop spans 14 amino acids. V lost 3 bases and J lost 7, with 16 bases in between. The germline V gene encodes CDR1 SGHNT and CDR2 YYREEE (reference sequence). In DNA, the CDR3 is TGTGCCAGCAGCTACGCTTCCCGCGCCGGTGGCTACACCTTC. Protein: CASSYASRAGGYTF.

CDR3 loop: CASRGTSSRNGELFF. The CDR3 bases are TGTGCCAGCAGGGGGACTAGCTCTAGGAACGGGGAGCTGTTTTTT. The chain couples TRBV25-1 to TRBJ2-2; 9 nucleotides match TRBD2. Unmatched junction bases numbered 9, after V lost 6 bases and J lost 7 bases. This CDR3 region has 15 residues. CDR1 is MGHDK, CDR2 SYGVNS, per germline. The full variable domain, rest sourced from reference TRBV25-1 and TRBJ2-2, is EADIYQTPRYLVIGTGKKITLECSQTMGHDKMYWYQQDPGMELHLIHYSYGVNSTEKGDLSSESTVSRIRTEHFPLTLESARPSHTSQYLCASRGTSSRNGELFFGEGSRLTVL.

For this clone: In the same sample, other DNA sequences code for this CDR3. The chain couples TRBV12-3 or TRBV12-4 to TRBJ2-7, with D uncertain. The V and J ends lost 2 bases and 4 bases respectively, with 6 bases between them. CDR3 length: 12 amino acids. The CDR3 coding sequence is TGTGCCAGCAGTTTACGCAGGTACGAGCAGTACTTC. The encoded protein is CASSLRRYEQYF.

This chain uses TRBV7-3 with TRBJ2-1, with TRBD2 as a possible D gene (5 bases). The germline V and J ends were trimmed by 5 bases and 0 bases, with 11 bases remaining between them. CDR1 is SGHTA, CDR2 FQGTGA, per germline. The CDR3 is made up of 15 amino acids. The CDR3 reads CASSLSVRSYNEQFF. The CDR3 DNA sequence: TGTGCCAGCAGCCTTAGCGTTCGCTCCTACAATGAGCAGTTCTTC.

The rearrangement uses TRBV6-5 and TRBJ1-2; 7 nucleotides align to TRBD1. The V and J ends lost 6 bases and 3 bases, in that order; junction bases with no gene match: 4. The germline V gene has CDR1 MNHEY and CDR2 SVGAGI. The CDR3 contains 13 residues. The CDR3 sequence is CASRQGKDYGYTF. The CDR3, as DNA: TGTGCCAGCAGACAGGGGAAGGACTATGGCTACACCTTC.

The chain joins TRBV12-3 or TRBV12-4 to TRBJ1-2; no clear D gene. The CDR3 sequence is 13 residues long. Trimming pared 2 bases from V and 0 bases from J, leaving 4 bases between. This CDR3 is CASSLTANYGYTF. The CDR3 DNA sequence: TGTGCCAGCAGTTTAACGGCTAACTATGGCTACACCTTC.

This clone is a singleton in its sample. This CDR3 is CASSLGGQQYF. In DNA form, the CDR3 reads TGTGCCAGCTCCCTCGGGGGACAGCAGTACTTC. V gene TRBV27 combines with J gene TRBJ2-7; maybe TRBD2 (6 bases). Germline V gene lookup returns CDR1 MNHEY and CDR2 SMNVEV (reference sequence). Trimming left V 8 bases short and J 8 bases short, with 13 bases between. This CDR3 contains 11 residues.

The chain is built from TRBV11-2 and TRBJ2-7, with 8 positions matching TRBD2. Germline trimming cut 0 bases from V and 0 bases from J; bases unmatched to any gene: 10. Germline V gene sequence: CDR1 SGHAT, CDR2 FQNNGV. This CDR3 region has 18 residues. The CDR3 reads CASSLDGSSGDFSYEQYF. CDR3 DNA: TGTGCCAGCAGCTTAGATGGGAGTAGCGGGGACTTCTCCTACGAGCAGTACTTC.

The chain employs TRBV18 and TRBJ1-5; D perhaps matches TRBD1 (6 bases). This CDR3 contains 14 residues. Germline V lookup: CDR1 KGHSH, CDR2 LQKENI. V lost 2 bases to trimming and J lost 7 bases, with 12 bases between them. The CDR3 region is CASSPAGAGQPQHF. The CDR3 DNA sequence: TGTGCCAGCTCACCAGCAGGGGCCGGACAGCCCCAGCATTTT.